The source of this T cell receptor beta chain is a study of blood T cell repertoires in COVID-19. Study-wide context: There were acute and convalescent COVID-19 samples, and they came from the United States, Italy and Spain. T cells, B-cell-depleted T cells, or PBMCs provided the cDNA or gDNA that served as material.

Per the study methods: Estimates of nucleated cell counts were drawn from the amplification of reference gene primers. Clones were read by immunoSEQ multiplex PCR, and TCRdb kept only the in-frame ones, dropping some. V and J calls plus clone size are reproduced from that table; the DNA served to infer D and trimming. The sample has more than 85,000 clones, around four fifths seen once; the top ten hold 4% to 5.5%. The V gene's germline CDR1 is LGHNA and CDR2 YSLEER. The V and J ends lost 2 bases and 0 bases, in that order; junction bases with no gene match: 16. The CDR3 length is 20 residues. This clonotype originated in a human donor in a cohort sampled during active COVID-19. The chain combines TRBV4-3 with TRBJ1-3; 7 bases are shared with TRBD1. The sequenced sample consisted of peripheral blood. DNA for the CDR3: TGCGCCAGCAGCCAAATTTCTGTGACAGGGTCCCCGAGCTCTGGAAACACCATATATTTT. Residues: CASSQISVTGSPSSGNTIYF.